The following is a T cell receptor beta chain sequence with its context. What antigen it recognizes has not been identified. The record has no base qualities; no much larger clone is one base away. TCR CDR3 regions were amplified from genomic DNA by multiplex PCR using the deep immunoSEQ assay. For each cell subset, the extracted genomic DNA was distributed evenly across all wells of several immunoSEQ 96-well plates, and each plate served as one replicate. For sorted subsets, each replicate PCR was loaded with 200 ng genomic DNA, equivalent to 25,000 to 30,000 T cell genomes. Purified libraries were measured with a Qubit 3.0 fluorometer, size-checked on a Bioanalyzer 2100, and measured again with the KAPA Library Quantification kit. Every immunoSEQ 96-well plate was sequenced on a separate single-read 150-cycle Illumina NextSeq 550 flow cell. In the original analysis: Because the immunoSEQ output included only junctional sequences and no quality scores, the filtering could not be the same as the filtering used for full-length reads. To assign V/J genes and CDR3, sequences were annotated against IMGT germline references using PyIR, a Python wrapper for IgBLAST v1.9. Reads with weak V/J assignments (E-value above 1e-6), missing CDR3, stop codons, out-of-frame junctions, or ambiguous translated residues were removed. V3J clonotypes were defined as sequences sharing the same inferred V gene, J gene, and CDR3 amino acid sequence. The percentage overlap between two repertoires was calculated by dividing the number of shared unique clonotypes by the size of the smaller repertoire. Repertoire richness was assessed with RTK rarefaction, the Chao1 estimator, and Recon v2.1 estimates of unobserved clonotypes. Generation probabilities were computed with OLGA for all TCRbeta clonotypes obtained by the gDNA method from a few donors. TCRdb limited this immuneACCESS table to in-frame rearrangements with V and J called. A share of clones is missing; checked studies link under half to unresolved V genes, and the rest is unexplained. Clone size and the V and J calls come from that table; the DNA yielded D and trimming. For this sample the table gives about 1 million clones, of which under 80% were detected only once. Approximately 1.5% of the sample is taken by the ten largest.

V is cut by 5 bases and J by 5 bases, and the space between the germline ends is 18 bases. The CDR3 has 15 amino acids, counting the end cysteine and phenylalanine. The only DNA kept is the CDR3, 45 bases in frame from the first base. CDR1 and CDR2 are drawn from the germline V gene: SGHTA, FQGNSA. Donors were healthy HIV-negative adults with no recently reported acute infections or vaccinations. Only Caucasian adults living in Nashville, Tennessee, USA were represented among the donors. Magnetic negative selection was used to enrich CD4+ T cells, after which naive cells were positively selected on CD45RA and the negative fraction became the memory subset. Blood was collected by leukapheresis, and PBMCs were isolated by Ficoll-Histopaque density gradient centrifugation and then cryopreserved in liquid nitrogen vapor phase. Analytical flow cytometry was used to check the purity and quantity of every magnetically sorted T cell population. Genomic DNA was isolated from each sorted fraction and quantified by UV absorbance on a Nanodrop 2000c.

The data were taken from a study of shared clonotypes between healthy human individuals (TCRdb year 2020). Turning to the overall study: The cohort comprised a couple of women and three men aged 18 to 49 years. To increase sequencing depth and limit assay-specific biases, TCR repertoire library preparation and sequencing were carried out by different laboratories using diverse techniques. The study deeply sequenced blood TCR repertoires of several healthy adults to estimate repertoire size and the extent of clonotype sharing between individuals. For each donor, three plates each were used for CD4 naive and CD4 memory, two plates were used for CD8 naive, and one plate was used for CD8 memory. Each donor's leukapheresis produced roughly between roughly 0.85 and 9.5 billion PBMCs.

Study-wide findings and limitations: Because the study included only a small number of donors, the genetic and exposure-history diversity represented was limited. About 5% of naive CD4, around 3.5% of naive CD8, 2.3% of memory CD4, and 0.4% of memory CD8 clonotypes were shared across a few donors. Higher generation probabilities were observed for clonotypes shared by all four sorted-subset donors than for non-shared clonotypes. Even with the large sequencing depth, rarefaction of the sorted-subset datasets indicated that sequencing was incomplete. Sampling was restricted to blood, and TCR repertoires in tissue are likely to differ from TCR repertoires in blood. Based on pairwise subsampling, the degree of clonotype sharing among donors was expected to be affected by sequencing depth. Larger estimated clonotype richness was generally found for naive subsets than for memory subsets.

The sequence came from a man aged 18 to 30 in good health. The specimen sequenced was memory CD4+ T cells sorted from blood. The cell subset or site label, as the study defines it: CD45RA-negative fraction. The chain was built from TRBV7-2 and TRBJ2-5; tentative D gene TRBD2, with 5 bases matching. The CDR3 region has the sequence CASSPSYGSAETQYF. Read as DNA, the sequence is TGTGCCAGCAGCCCCTCTTATGGTAGCGCGGAGACCCAGTACTTC.